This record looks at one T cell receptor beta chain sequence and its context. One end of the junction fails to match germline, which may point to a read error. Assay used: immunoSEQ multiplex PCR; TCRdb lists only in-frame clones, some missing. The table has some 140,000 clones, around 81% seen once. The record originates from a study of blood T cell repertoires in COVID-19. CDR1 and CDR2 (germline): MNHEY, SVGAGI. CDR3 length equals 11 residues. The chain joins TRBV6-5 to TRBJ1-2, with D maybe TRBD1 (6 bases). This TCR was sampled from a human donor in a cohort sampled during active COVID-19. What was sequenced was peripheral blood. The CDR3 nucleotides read TGTGCCAGCAGTTACCAGGGGACAAGAGCCTTC. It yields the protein CASSYQGTRAF.